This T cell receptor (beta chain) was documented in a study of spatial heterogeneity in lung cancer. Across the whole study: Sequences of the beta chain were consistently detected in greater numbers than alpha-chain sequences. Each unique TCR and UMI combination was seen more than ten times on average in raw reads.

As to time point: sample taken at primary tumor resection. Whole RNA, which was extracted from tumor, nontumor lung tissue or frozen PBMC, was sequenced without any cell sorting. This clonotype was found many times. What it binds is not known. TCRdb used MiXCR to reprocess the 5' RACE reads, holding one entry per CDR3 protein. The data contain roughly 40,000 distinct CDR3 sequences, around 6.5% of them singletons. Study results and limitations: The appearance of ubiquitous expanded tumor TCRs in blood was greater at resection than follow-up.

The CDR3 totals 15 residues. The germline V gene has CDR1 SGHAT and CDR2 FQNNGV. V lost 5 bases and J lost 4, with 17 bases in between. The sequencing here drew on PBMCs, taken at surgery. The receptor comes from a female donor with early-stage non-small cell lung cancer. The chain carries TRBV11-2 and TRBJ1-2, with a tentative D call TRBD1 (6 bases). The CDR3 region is CASSPSGDPAYGYTF. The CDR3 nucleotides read TGTGCCAGCAGCCCATCAGGGGACCCGGCCTATGGCTACACCTTC. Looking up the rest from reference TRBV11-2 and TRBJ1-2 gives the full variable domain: EAGVAQSPRYKIIEKRQSVAFWCNPISGHATLYWYQQILGQGPKLLIQFQNNGVVDDSQLPKDRFSAERLKGVDSTLKIQPAKLEDSAVYLCASSPSGDPAYGYTFGSGTRLTVV.